Listed here are 9 T cell receptor beta chains from one sample, sequenced in a study of long-term antiretroviral therapy in people with HIV. Sequencing used immunoSEQ v3.0 at survey level. Sequencing used immunoSEQ multiplex PCR; TCRdb keeps in-frame clones, though not all of them. This sample has 35,000 to 45,000 clones, with around four fifths found just once. The starting material was unsorted PBMCs, obtained 1 year after starting antiretroviral therapy. The source is a man younger than 35 with HIV.

The chain recombines TRBV19 with TRBJ1-6; no reliable D call. The V end was cut by 7 bases, the J end by 9 bases, with 10 bases between. This CDR3 is built from 12 residues. Germline assignment: CDR1 LNHDA and CDR2 SQIVND (reference sequence). Here the CDR3 DNA reads TGTGCCAGTAACCGAGAAAGTTCACCCCTCCACTTT. It translates to CASNRESSPLHF.

This clone was seen only a few times. The CDR3 protein is CASSLGTGQPQHF. DNA for the CDR3: TGTGCCAGCTCACTGGGAACGGGGCAGCCCCAGCATTTT. The chain joins TRBV18 to TRBJ1-5; D is ambiguous. The V gene lost 4 bases and the J gene lost 7 bases, with 11 bases spanning the gap. CDR3 length equals 13 residues. Per germline, CDR1 KGHSH and CDR2 LQKENI.

J is TRBJ2-7 and V is TRBV5-1, with 12 bases that match TRBD2. The CDR3 spans 14 residues. J was trimmed by 6 bases and V by 4 bases; bases with no gene match: 5. CDR1 SGHRS and CDR2 YFSETQ come from the germline V gene. The CDR3 nucleotides are TGCGCCAGCAGCGCCGGACTAGCGGGAATCGAGCAGTACTTC. Encoded protein: CASSAGLAGIEQYF.

The V call is TRBV5-4, the J call TRBJ1-2; D gene ambiguous. Germline V CDR1 and CDR2: SGHNT, YYREEE (reference sequence). V lost 2 bases and J lost 3, with 14 bases in between. The CDR3 length is 15 residues. The DNA of the CDR3 is TGTGCCAGCAGCTTTCTGACTGAGCCCCACTATGGCTACACCTTC. Amino acids: CASSFLTEPHYGYTF.

In this sample, this clone turned up a few times. The chain is built from TRBV7-9 and TRBJ2-7; TRBD1 aligns across 10 bases. Germline CDR1 and CDR2: SEHNR and FQNEAQ (reference sequence). Trimming at V came to 4 bases and at J to 4 bases, leaving 7 bases not matched to a gene. This CDR3 has 15 residues. In DNA, the CDR3 is TGTGCCAGCAGCTCAGGACAGGGGGAGGCATACGAGCAGTACTTC. This codes for CASSSGQGEAYEQYF.

CDR3 bases: TGTGCCAGCAGCATTAACAGGGGGACTACCTACGAGCAGTACTTC. Translation gives CASSINRGTTYEQYF. The chain carries TRBV7-8 and TRBJ2-7; D is perhaps TRBD1 (8 bases). Trimming cost V 5 bases and J 2 bases, with 16 bases left between them. This CDR3 is 15 amino acids long. Germline assignment: CDR1 SGHVS and CDR2 FQNEAQ.

The genes are TRBV28 and TRBJ2-3, with D possibly TRBD2 on 6 matching bases. Trimming shortened V by 3 bases and J by 3 bases, and 13 bases separated the two germline ends. Germline lookup yields CDR1 MDHEN and CDR2 SYDVKM. CDR3 length equals 15 residues. The CDR3 loop reads CASSFLAGFTDTQYF. In DNA, the CDR3 is TGTGCCAGCAGTTTCCTCGCGGGATTTACAGATACGCAGTATTTT.

The V and J genes are TRBV5-1 and TRBJ2-7; no definite D call. V dropped 4 bases and J dropped 0 bases, with 14 bases sitting between them. Germline V CDR1 and CDR2: SGHRS, YFSETQ. This CDR3 is 15 amino acids long. Written as DNA, the CDR3 is TGCGCCAGCAGCCAAGGCCCCGCCGACTCCTACGAGCAGTACTTC. Its protein is CASSQGPADSYEQYF.

This chain connects TRBV5-4 to TRBJ2-5, with TRBD2 as a possible D gene (6 bases). The V and J ends lost 4 bases and 1 base respectively, with 14 bases between them. From germline, CDR1 is SGHNT and CDR2 YYREEE (reference sequence). CDR3 length: 15 residues. CDR3 loop: CASSPMAGGQETQYF. In nucleotides, the CDR3 is TGTGCCAGCAGCCCCATGGCCGGGGGCCAAGAGACCCAGTACTTC.